The clone carrying this T cell receptor beta chain has just a few counts. The target antigen is unknown. This CDR3 has 14 amino acids. V shed 6 bases, J shed 4 bases, and the junction held 6 bases outside the gene matches. The data were taken from a study of T cell repertoires in cytomegalovirus infection. Looking at the study overall: As its CMV epitopes, the study selected recently identified HLA-C-restricted and well-studied HLA-B-restricted targets. Public TCR beta signature analysis indicated the presence of both CMV infection and matching HLA type.

TCRdb analysed the reads with MiXCR anew, one entry per CDR3 protein. The sample contains 600,000 to 700,000 distinct CDR3 sequences, 33% of which appear only once. Study observations and caveats: The ex vivo response was dominated by HLA-C-restricted CMV-specific TCR beta clonotypes. CMV carriers with the relevant HLA were identified by cumulative public TCR beta family frequency.

The chain employs TRBV12-3 or TRBV12-4 and TRBJ1-1, with 9 positions matching TRBD1. The receptor comes from a human donor in good health (CMV status not recorded). Some clones in this sample may be carry-over from other donors' samples. The specimen comprised cultured PBMCs, sampled from culture after CMV antigen stimulation. DNA of the CDR3: TGTGCCAGCAGCAAACAGGGGGCCCCCACTGAAGCTTTCTTT. Amino acid sequence: CASSKQGAPTEAFF.